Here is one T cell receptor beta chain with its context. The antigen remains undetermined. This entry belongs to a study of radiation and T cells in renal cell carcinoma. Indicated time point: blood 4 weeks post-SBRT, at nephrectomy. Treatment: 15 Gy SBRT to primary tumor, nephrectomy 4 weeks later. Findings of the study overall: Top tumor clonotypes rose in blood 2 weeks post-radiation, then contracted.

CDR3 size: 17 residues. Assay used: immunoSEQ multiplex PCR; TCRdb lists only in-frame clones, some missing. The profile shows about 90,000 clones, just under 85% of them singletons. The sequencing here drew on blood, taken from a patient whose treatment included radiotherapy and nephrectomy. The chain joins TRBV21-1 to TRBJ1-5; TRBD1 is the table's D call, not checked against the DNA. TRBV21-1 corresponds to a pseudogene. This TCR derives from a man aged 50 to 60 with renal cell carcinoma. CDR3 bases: TGTGCCAGGACGCCCGGACAGGGACGTTATAGCAATCAGCCCCAGCATTTT. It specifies CARTPGQGRYSNQPQHF.